A selection of T cell receptor beta chains follows, all from one sample in a study of blood T cell repertoires in COVID-19. The method was immunoSEQ multiplex PCR; TCRdb's version includes in-frame clones alone and lacks a portion of them. The sample has 70,000 or so clones, more than 75% seen once. The sequenced sample consisted of peripheral blood. The receptors were gathered from a human donor in a cohort sampled during active COVID-19. Both conserved end residues are part of each CDR3. The order of the fields is V gene, J gene, CDR3 length, D gene, clone size, CDR3 DNA, CDR3 protein. A D gene is named only where the DNA matches it firmly. Expanded clones get a size class; other rows say once, few or many, or leave the size out.

V: TRBV18
J: TRBJ2-7
length: 14
D: -
size: -
DNA: TGTGCCAGCTCCCTTCGGGGGGCTCTCTACGAGCAGTACTTC
CDR3: CASSLRGALYEQYF

V: TRBV13
J: TRBJ1-1
length: 15
D: -
size: -
DNA: TGTGCCAGCAGCTTCGGTAGAGGCGAAAACACTGAAGCTTTCTTT
CDR3: CASSFGRGENTEAFF

V: TRBV25-1
J: TRBJ1-1
length: 16
D: -
size: -
DNA: TGTGCCAGCAGTGAATGGGAGGGCTTAACCGACACTGAAGCTTTCTTT
CDR3: CASSEWEGLTDTEAFF

V: TRBV20-1
J: TRBJ1-1
length: 10
D: -
size: -
DNA: TGCAGTGCTAGGAGAGAGGAAGCTTTCTTT
CDR3: CSARREEAFF

V: TRBV27
J: TRBJ1-3
length: 14
D: -
size: -
DNA: TGTGCCAGCAGTTTATGGAATGGGGCGGACACCATATATTTT
CDR3: CASSLWNGADTIYF

V: TRBV25-1
J: TRBJ2-3
length: 16
D: -
size: -
DNA: TGTGCCAGCAGTGAATATAGCAGGGGAGGGACAGATACGCAGTATTTT
CDR3: CASSEYSRGGTDTQYF

V: TRBV5-1
J: TRBJ2-5
length: 15
D: TRBD2
size: once
DNA: TGCGCCAGCAGCGTCAGAGGGACTATTTCGGAGACCCAGTACTTC
CDR3: CASSVRGTISETQYF

V: TRBV7-9
J: TRBJ2-7
length: 12
D: -
size: -
DNA: TGTGCCAGCAGCTCCGACACCTACGAGCAGTACTTC
CDR3: CASSSDTYEQYF

V: TRBV7-8
J: TRBJ1-5
length: 15
D: -
size: -
DNA: TGTGCCAGCAGCTTAGATAGACAAAACAATCAGCCCCAGCATTTT
CDR3: CASSLDRQNNQPQHF

V: TRBV2
J: TRBJ1-2
length: 13
D: -
size: -
DNA: TGTGCCAGCTCGACTGCCTCTGGCTATGGCTACACCTTC
CDR3: CASSTASGYGYTF

V: TRBV6-5
J: TRBJ2-1
length: 15
D: TRBD1
size: -
DNA: TGTGCCAGCAGTTACGGCACAGGGGTCTACAATGAGCAGTTCTTC
CDR3: CASSYGTGVYNEQFF

V: TRBV9
J: TRBJ2-7
length: 14
D: -
size: once
DNA: TGTGCCAGCAGCCCAGCGGATAACTCCTACGAGCAGTACTTC
CDR3: CASSPADNSYEQYF

V: TRBV9
J: TRBJ2-7
length: 15
D: -
size: -
DNA: TGTGCCAGCAGCGCAACGCGGGACGCCACCTACGAGCAGTACTTC
CDR3: CASSATRDATYEQYF

V: TRBV30
J: TRBJ2-7
length: 15
D: TRBD2
size: -
DNA: TGTGCCTGGAGCCGGGGCGGGGGTTCTGGGTACGAGCAGTACTTC
CDR3: CAWSRGGGSGYEQYF

V: TRBV28
J: TRBJ1-5
length: 15
D: -
size: -
DNA: TGTGCCAGCAGTTTTCCGGGGGGTAGCAATCAGCCCCAGCATTTT
CDR3: CASSFPGGSNQPQHF

V: TRBV19
J: TRBJ1-1
length: 16
D: -
size: -
DNA: TGTGCCAGTAGTATGGGGGGGCCCTTCCTGAACACTGAAGCTTTCTTT
CDR3: CASSMGGPFLNTEAFF

V: TRBV6-4
J: TRBJ2-2
length: 15
D: TRBD2
size: -
DNA: TGTGCCAGCAGTGACTCTAGCGGGGACACCGGGGAGCTGTTTTTT
CDR3: CASSDSSGDTGELFF

V: TRBV11-2
J: TRBJ2-7
length: 16
D: TRBD1
size: -
DNA: TGTGCCAGCAGCTTATCCTACAGGGGAAGCTCCTACGAGCAGTACTTC
CDR3: CASSLSYRGSSYEQYF

V: TRBV3-1/TRBV3-2
J: TRBJ2-7
length: 14
D: -
size: few
DNA: TGTGCCAGCAGCCCGGGCCTAGGGGAAGGCGAGCAGTACTTC
CDR3: CASSPGLGEGEQYF

V: TRBV6-2/TRBV6-3
J: TRBJ2-7
length: 17
D: TRBD2
size: -
DNA: TGTGCCAGCAGCCCCCGTTCCGGGGGGGGGCTCTCCTACGAGCAGTACTTC
CDR3: CASSPRSGGGLSYEQYF

V: TRBV5-1
J: TRBJ2-1
length: 11
D: -
size: -
DNA: TGCGCCAGCAGCTCCAACATAGAGCAGTTCTTC
CDR3: CASSSNIEQFF

V: TRBV15
J: TRBJ1-2
length: 12
D: -
size: -
DNA: TGTGCCACCAGCAGAGAAGTAGATGGCTACACCTTC
CDR3: CATSREVDGYTF

V: TRBV27
J: TRBJ2-7
length: 15
D: TRBD1
size: -
DNA: TGTGCCAGCAGTTTAGGGACAGGGTCCACCTACGAGCAGTACTTC
CDR3: CASSLGTGSTYEQYF

V: TRBV6-5
J: TRBJ1-1
length: 13
D: -
size: -
DNA: TGTGCCAGCAGACAGGGTATGAACACTGAAGCTTTCTTT
CDR3: CASRQGMNTEAFF

V: TRBV27
J: TRBJ1-1
length: 13
D: TRBD1
size: -
DNA: TGTGCCAGCCAGGGGGCGGGAGTGGCTGAAGCTTTCTTT
CDR3: CASQGAGVAEAFF

V: TRBV9
J: TRBJ2-7
length: 15
D: TRBD1
size: -
DNA: TGTGCCAGCAGCGTGGGACAGGGACTTGCATACGAGCAGTACTTC
CDR3: CASSVGQGLAYEQYF